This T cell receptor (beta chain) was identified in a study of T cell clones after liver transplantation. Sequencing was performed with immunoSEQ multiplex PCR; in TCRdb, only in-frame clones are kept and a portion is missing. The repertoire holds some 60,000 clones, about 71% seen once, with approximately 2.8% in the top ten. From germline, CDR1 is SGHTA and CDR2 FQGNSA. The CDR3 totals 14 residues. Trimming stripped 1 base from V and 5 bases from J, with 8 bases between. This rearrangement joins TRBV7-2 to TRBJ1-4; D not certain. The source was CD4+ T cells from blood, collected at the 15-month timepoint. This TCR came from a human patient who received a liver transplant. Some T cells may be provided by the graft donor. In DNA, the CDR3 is TGTGCCAGCAGCTTAGGTGGTGGAAATGAAAAACTGTTTTTT. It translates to CASSLGGGNEKLFF.